This T cell receptor beta chain comes out of a study of blood T cell repertoires in COVID-19. Study as a whole: Material from acute and convalescent COVID-19 was sourced from the United States, Italy and Spain.

Profiled with immunoSEQ multiplex PCR; TCRdb holds only in-frame clones, not every one. The table lists roughly 50,000 clones, 90% of them singletons. V was clipped by 0 bases and J by 10 bases, with 15 bases between them. CDR1 is MGHRA and CDR2 is YSYEKL in the germline V gene. The CDR3 has 15 amino acids. This chain uses TRBV4-1 with TRBJ1-4; TRBD1 might be the D (6 bases). The sample consisted of peripheral blood. The TCR originated in a woman in her 40s with active COVID-19. The CDR3 DNA sequence: TGCGCCAGCAGCCAAGAGGGGGGGCTTACCGGAAAACTGTTTTTT. Protein sequence: CASSQEGGLTGKLFF.